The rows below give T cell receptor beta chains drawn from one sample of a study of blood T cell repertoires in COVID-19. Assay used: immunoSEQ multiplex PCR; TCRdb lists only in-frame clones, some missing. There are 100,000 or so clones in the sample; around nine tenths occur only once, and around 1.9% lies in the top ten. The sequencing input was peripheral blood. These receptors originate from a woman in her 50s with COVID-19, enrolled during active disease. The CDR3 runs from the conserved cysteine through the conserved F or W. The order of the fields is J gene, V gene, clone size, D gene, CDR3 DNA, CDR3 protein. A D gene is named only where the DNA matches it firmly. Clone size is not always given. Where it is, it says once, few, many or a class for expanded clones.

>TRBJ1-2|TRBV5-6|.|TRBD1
TGTGCCAGCAGCGCCGCACACCAGGGGGCAGTTGGCTACACCTTC
CASSAAHQGAVGYTF
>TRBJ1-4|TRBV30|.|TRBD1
TGTGCCTGGAGTGTAATGAGACAGGGGATTGCAACTAATGAAAAACTGTTTTTT
CAWSVMRQGIATNEKLFF
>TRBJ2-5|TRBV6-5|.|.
TGTGCCAGCAGGGCCCTCCGAATGGGGGGTGAGACCCAGTACTTC
CASRALRMGGETQYF
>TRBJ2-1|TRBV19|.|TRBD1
TGTGCCAGTAGTATACGTCCGGGACAGGGTGGCAATGAGCAGTTCTTC
CASSIRPGQGGNEQFF
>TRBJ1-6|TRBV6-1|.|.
TGTGCCAGCAGTGAAGTTTATAAGGGCCTATTAAAGGGGTCACCCCTCCACTTT
CASSEVYKGLLKGSPLHF
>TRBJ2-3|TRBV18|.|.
TGTGCCAGCTCTTCTAGCACAGATACGCAGTATTTT
CASSSSTDTQYF
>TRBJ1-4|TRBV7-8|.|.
TGTGCCAGCAGCTCGGACAGCGAAAAACTGTTTTTT
CASSSDSEKLFF
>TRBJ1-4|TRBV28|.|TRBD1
TGTGCCAGCACTGGGACAGGGAATGAAAAACTGTTTTTT
CASTGTGNEKLFF
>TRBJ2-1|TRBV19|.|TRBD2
TGTGCCAGTAGTATGACTAGCGGGGGGGCACGCAACAATGAGCAGTTCTTC
CASSMTSGGARNNEQFF
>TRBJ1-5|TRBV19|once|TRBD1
TGTGCCAGTAGTCGTACAGGGGCACGACAGCCCCAGCATTTT
CASSRTGARQPQHF
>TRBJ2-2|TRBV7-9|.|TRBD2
TGTGCCAGCAGCTCATATCTAGCGGCAGCCGGGGAGCTGTTTTTT
CASSSYLAAAGELFF
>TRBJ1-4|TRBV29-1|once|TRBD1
TGCAGCGCCCGTCCTTTACAGGGGACTAATGAAAAACTGTTTTTT
CSARPLQGTNEKLFF
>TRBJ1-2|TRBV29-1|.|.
TGCAGCGTTGGGGACACCTCGAAGGGCTACACCTTC
CSVGDTSKGYTF
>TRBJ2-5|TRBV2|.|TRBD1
TGTGCCAGCAGTGGTACAGGGGCCCCAGAGACCCAGTACTTC
CASSGTGAPETQYF
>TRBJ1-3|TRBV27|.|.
TGTGCCAGCAGTTTGCGGGGCCTTTCAGGAGTCTCTGGAAACACCATATATTTT
CASSLRGLSGVSGNTIYF
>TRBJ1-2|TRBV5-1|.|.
TGCGCCAGCAGCTCCTTAGAGACAGGCGGTGGCTACACCTTC
CASSSLETGGGYTF
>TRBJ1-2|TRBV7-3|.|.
TGTGCCAGCAGCTTAGCGGGGGACTCTGGCTACACCTTC
CASSLAGDSGYTF
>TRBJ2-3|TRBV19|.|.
TGTGCCAGTAGGCTCCACCGAGGGCCGGGGGATACGCAGTATTTT
CASRLHRGPGDTQYF
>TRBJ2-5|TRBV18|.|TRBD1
TGTGCCAGCTCACCTGCTTGGGACAGCCCTGGGCAAGAGACCCAGTACTTC
CASSPAWDSPGQETQYF
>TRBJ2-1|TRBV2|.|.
TGTGCCAGCAGTGAAGGGGCAGGGTACAATGAGCAGTTCTTC
CASSEGAGYNEQFF
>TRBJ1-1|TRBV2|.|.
TGTGCCAGCAGTCCCAGGGGAACTGAAGCTTTCTTT
CASSPRGTEAFF
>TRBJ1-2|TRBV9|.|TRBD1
TGTGCCAGCAGCTCCCGGGACAGCCGGGCTAACTATGGCTACACCTTC
CASSSRDSRANYGYTF
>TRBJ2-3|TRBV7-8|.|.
TGTGCCAGCAGCTTAGAACAGGGCACAGATACGCAGTATTTT
CASSLEQGTDTQYF
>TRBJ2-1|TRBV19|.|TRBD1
TGTGCCAGTAGACCCCGCGGGACAGGGAGGAACAATGAGCAGTTCTTC
CASRPRGTGRNNEQFF
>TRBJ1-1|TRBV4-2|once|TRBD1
TGTGCCAGCAGCTCCCGGGACAGGGAGAACACTGAAGCTTTCTTT
CASSSRDRENTEAFF
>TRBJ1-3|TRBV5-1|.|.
TGCGCCAGCAGCTTGGATCTCCAGGGTAACATGGGAAACACCATATATTTT
CASSLDLQGNMGNTIYF
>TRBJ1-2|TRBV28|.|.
TGTGCCAGCACCTCCAGTTCCACCTATGGCTACACCTTC
CASTSSSTYGYTF
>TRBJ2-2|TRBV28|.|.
TGTGCCAGCAGGCTACCCACCGGGGAGCTGTTTTTT
CASRLPTGELFF
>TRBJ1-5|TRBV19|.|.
TGTGCCAGTAGTATACAAGGAGGACTCGCGGTTCAGCCCCAGCATTTT
CASSIQGGLAVQPQHF
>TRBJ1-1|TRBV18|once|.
TGTGCCAGCTCACCGGGGAGCCCGGGGACTGAAGCTTTCTTT
CASSPGSPGTEAFF
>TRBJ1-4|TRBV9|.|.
TGTGCCAGCAGCGTAGGTTCGCGCCCTAATGAAAAACTGTTTTTT
CASSVGSRPNEKLFF
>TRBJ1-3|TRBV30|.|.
TGTGCCTGGAGTGTACTCGGGCAGGGGAACGGAAACACCATATATTTT
CAWSVLGQGNGNTIYF
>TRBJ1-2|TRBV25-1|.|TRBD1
TGTGCCAGCAGACAAACCGGGACAGGGGTTGTATATGGCTACACCTTC
CASRQTGTGVVYGYTF
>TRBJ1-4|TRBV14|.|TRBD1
TGTGCCAGCAGCCAAGGGGCGACAGGGGGAAGGGAAAAACTGTTTTTT
CASSQGATGGREKLFF
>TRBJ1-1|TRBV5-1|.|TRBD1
TGCGCCAGCCGCCGGGGACAGGCGAACACTGAAGCTTTCTTT
CASRRGQANTEAFF
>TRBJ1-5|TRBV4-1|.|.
TGCGCCAGCAGCCAAGCGGCAGGTAGCAATCAGCCCCAGCATTTT
CASSQAAGSNQPQHF
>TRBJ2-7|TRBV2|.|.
TGTGCCAGCAGGAGGGCATACGAGCAGTACTTC
CASRRAYEQYF
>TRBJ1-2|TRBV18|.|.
TGTGCCAGCTCACCATTAGTAGGGGATGGCTACACCTTC
CASSPLVGDGYTF
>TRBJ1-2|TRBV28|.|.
TGTGCCAGCAGTTTACCCGGACTGCCCTATGGCTACACCTTC
CASSLPGLPYGYTF
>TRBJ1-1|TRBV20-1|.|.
TGCAGTGCTAGTGGGCAGTTCAACACTGAAGCTTTCTTT
CSASGQFNTEAFF
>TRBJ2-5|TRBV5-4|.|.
TGTGCCAGCAGCTTGGATCAGGGTAGGAGAGAGACCCAGTACTTC
CASSLDQGRRETQYF
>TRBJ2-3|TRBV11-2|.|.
TGTGCCAGCAGCCCGGGACTTTTACCCTCCACAGATACGCAGTATTTT
CASSPGLLPSTDTQYF
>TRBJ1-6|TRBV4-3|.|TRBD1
TGCGCCAGCAGCCGCCGGTCAGGGGGCGGGGGTAATTCACCCCTCCACTTT
CASSRRSGGGGNSPLHF
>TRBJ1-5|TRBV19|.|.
TGTGCCAGTAGTATCCAGCGGGATCAGCCCCAGCATTTT
CASSIQRDQPQHF
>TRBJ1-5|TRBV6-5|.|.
TGTGCCAGCAGTTCAACAGGGTACAGCGATCAGCCCCAGCATTTT
CASSSTGYSDQPQHF
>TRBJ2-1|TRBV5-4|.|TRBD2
TGTGCCAGCAGCTCCCTAGCGGGGGTCTACAATGAGCAGTTCTTC
CASSSLAGVYNEQFF
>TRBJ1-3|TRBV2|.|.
TGTGCCACACCGCGGGATAAAAAAAACACCATATATTTT
CATPRDKKNTIYF
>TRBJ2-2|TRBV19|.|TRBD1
TGTGCCAGTAGTATGGACAGGTACACCGGGGAGCTGTTTTTT
CASSMDRYTGELFF
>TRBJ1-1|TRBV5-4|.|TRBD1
TGTGCCAGCAGTGACAGGGCTATGAACACTGAAGCTTTCTTT
CASSDRAMNTEAFF
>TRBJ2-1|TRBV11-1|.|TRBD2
TGTGCCAGCAGCTCGGGACTAGCCAATGAGCAGTTCTTC
CASSSGLANEQFF
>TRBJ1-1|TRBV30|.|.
TGTGCCTGGAGTGTAAGGAGGAACACTGAAGCTTTCTTT
CAWSVRRNTEAFF
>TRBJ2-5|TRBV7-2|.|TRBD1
TGTGCCAGCACCGACAGGGCGCGGGAGACCCAGTACTTC
CASTDRARETQYF
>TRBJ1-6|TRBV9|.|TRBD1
TGTGCCAGCAGCGTAGGGGACAGAGATTCACCCCTCCACTTT
CASSVGDRDSPLHF
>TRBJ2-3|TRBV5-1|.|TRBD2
TGCGCCAGCAGTCCGGGACTAGCGGGGGGCCGCGCGCTCACAGATACGCAGTATTTT
CASSPGLAGGRALTDTQYF
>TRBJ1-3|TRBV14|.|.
TGTGCCAGCAGCCAAGTACAGCTTGGAAACACCATATATTTT
CASSQVQLGNTIYF
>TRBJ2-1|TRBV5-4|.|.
TGTGCCAGCAGCTTGGTGCCAGGGAACCACAATGAGCAGTTCTTC
CASSLVPGNHNEQFF
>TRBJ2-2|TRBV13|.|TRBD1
TGTGCCAGCAGCGACAGGGTTGGTGGGACCGGGGAGCTGTTTTTT
CASSDRVGGTGELFF